Sequencing of this TCR beta chain was carried out in a study of T-cell memory formation after mild COVID-19. Whole-study findings and limits: Contracting clones from day 15 to 85 showed balanced CD4/CD8; later expanders favored CD4+. That cross-reactive memory joined was suggested by some responding clones appearing in pre-infection memory. Those CD4+ clones that contracted were mainly in CM and EM (CD8+ ones in EMRA).

5'RACE primed from the constant segment yielded TCR alpha and TCR beta cDNA libraries bearing sample barcodes and UMIs. TCRdb passed the 5' RACE reads through MiXCR, listing each CDR3 protein once. The table lists some 130,000 distinct CDR3 sequences, less than 6.5% of them singletons. As concerns this clonotype: Its antigen is unknown. Mismatch with germline at one junction end may stem from a read error.

Looked up from germline, CDR1 is GTSNPN and CDR2 is SVGIG (reference sequence). The CDR3 runs 13 residues. The chain joins TRBV30 to TRBJ2-1; a weak D match, TRBD2 (6 bases). The sequence came from an adult woman who had mild COVID-19 (a few samples of this study predate the infection). Cell type and time point are not known. The sample was PBMCs or a T cell subset sorted from them (not recorded which). CDR3 loop: CAWSTEGYTEQFF. In DNA form, the CDR3 reads TGTGCCTGGAGTACGGAGGGGTACACTGAGCAGTTCTTC.